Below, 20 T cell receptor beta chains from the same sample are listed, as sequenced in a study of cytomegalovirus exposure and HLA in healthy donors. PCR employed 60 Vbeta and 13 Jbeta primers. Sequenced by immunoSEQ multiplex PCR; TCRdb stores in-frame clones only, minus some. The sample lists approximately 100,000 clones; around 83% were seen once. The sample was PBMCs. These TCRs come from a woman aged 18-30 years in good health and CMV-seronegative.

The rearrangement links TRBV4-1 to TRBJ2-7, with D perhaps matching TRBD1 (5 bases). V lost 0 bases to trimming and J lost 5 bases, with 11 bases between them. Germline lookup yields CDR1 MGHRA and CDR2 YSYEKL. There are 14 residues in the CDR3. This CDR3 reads CASSQDRVGDEQYF. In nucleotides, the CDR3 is TGCGCCAGCAGCCAAGATCGGGTAGGGGACGAGCAGTACTTC.

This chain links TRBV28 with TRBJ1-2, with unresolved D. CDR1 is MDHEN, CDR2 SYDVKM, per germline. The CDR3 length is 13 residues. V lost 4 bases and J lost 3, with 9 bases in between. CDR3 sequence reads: CASSSSVDYGYTF. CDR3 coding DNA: TGTGCCAGCAGTTCGTCAGTTGACTATGGCTACACCTTC.

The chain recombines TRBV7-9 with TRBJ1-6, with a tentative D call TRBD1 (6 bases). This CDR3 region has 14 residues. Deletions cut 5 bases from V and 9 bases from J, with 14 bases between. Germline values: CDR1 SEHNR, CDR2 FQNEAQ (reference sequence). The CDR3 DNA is TGTGCCAGCAGCGCCCGGGACAATTTTTCACCCCTCCACTTT. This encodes CASSARDNFSPLHF. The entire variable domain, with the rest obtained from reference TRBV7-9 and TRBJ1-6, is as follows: DTGVSQNPRHKITKRGQNVTFRCDPISEHNRLYWYRQTLGQGPEFLTYFQNEAQLEKSRLLSDRFSAERPKGSFSTLEIQRTEQGDSAMYLCASSARDNFSPLHFGNGTRLTVT.

CDR3 loop: CASSVAPGLANNEQFF. DNA for the CDR3: TGTGCCAGCAGCGTAGCCCCGGGACTAGCGAACAATGAGCAGTTCTTC. The chain couples TRBV9 to TRBJ2-1; 10 bases agree with TRBD2. Germline V gene sequence: CDR1 SGDLS, CDR2 YYNGEE. Trimming took 0 bases from V and 5 from J; bases not matched to a gene: 5. The CDR3 is made up of 16 amino acids.

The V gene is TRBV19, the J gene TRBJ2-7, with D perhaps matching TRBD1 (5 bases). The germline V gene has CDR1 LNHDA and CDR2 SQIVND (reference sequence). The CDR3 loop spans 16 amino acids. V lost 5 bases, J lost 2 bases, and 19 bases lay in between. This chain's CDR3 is CASSPRRAGNPYEQYF. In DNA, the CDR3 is TGTGCCAGTAGTCCCCGTCGGGCAGGGAACCCCTACGAGCAGTACTTC.

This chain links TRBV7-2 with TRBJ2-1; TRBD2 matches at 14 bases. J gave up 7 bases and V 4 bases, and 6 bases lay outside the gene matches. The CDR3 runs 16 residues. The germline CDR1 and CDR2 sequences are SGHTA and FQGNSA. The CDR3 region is CASSSMGLAGANEQFF. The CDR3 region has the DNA TGTGCCAGCAGCTCCATGGGACTAGCGGGGGCAAATGAGCAGTTCTTC.

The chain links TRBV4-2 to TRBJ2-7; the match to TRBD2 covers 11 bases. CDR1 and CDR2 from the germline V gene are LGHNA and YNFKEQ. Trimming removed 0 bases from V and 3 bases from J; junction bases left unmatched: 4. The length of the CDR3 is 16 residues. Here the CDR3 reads CASSQDTSGGLYEQYF. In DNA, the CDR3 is TGTGCCAGCAGCCAAGATACTAGCGGGGGACTCTACGAGCAGTACTTC.

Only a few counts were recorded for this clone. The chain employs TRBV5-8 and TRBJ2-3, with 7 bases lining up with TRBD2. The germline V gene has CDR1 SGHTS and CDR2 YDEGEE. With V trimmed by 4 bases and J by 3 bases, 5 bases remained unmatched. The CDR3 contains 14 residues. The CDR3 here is CASSIWTSTDTQYF. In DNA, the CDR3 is TGTGCCAGCAGCATATGGACTAGTACAGATACGCAGTATTTT. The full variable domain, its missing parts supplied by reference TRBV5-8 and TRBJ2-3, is EAGVTQSPTHLIKTRGQQATLRCSPISGHTSVYWYQQALGLGLQFLLWYDEGEERNRGNFPPRFSGRQFPNYSSELNVNALELEDSALYLCASSIWTSTDTQYFGPGTRLTVL.

CDR3 residues: CASSWTANTEAFF. CDR3 nucleotides: TGTGCCAGCAGTTGGACAGCTAACACTGAAGCTTTCTTT. V usage is TRBV27 and J usage is TRBJ1-1; TRBD1 might be the D (6 bases). The CDR3 is made up of 13 amino acids. The ends were cut back, 4 bases at V and 2 bases at J, with 8 bases in the middle. CDR1 is MNHEY and CDR2 is SMNVEV in the germline V gene (reference sequence).

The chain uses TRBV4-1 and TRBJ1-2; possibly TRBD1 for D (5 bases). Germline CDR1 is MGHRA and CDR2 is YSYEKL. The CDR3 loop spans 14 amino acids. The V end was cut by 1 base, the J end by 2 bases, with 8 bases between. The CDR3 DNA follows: TGCGCCAGCAGCCAAGGACAGTCCAACTATGGCTACACCTTC. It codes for CASSQGQSNYGYTF.

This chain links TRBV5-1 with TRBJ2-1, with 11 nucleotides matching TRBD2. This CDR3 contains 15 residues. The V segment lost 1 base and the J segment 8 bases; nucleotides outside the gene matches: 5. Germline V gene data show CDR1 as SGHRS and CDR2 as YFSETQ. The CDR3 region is CASSLWLAGGDEQFF. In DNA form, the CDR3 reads TGCGCCAGCAGCTTGTGGCTAGCGGGGGGCGATGAGCAGTTCTTC.

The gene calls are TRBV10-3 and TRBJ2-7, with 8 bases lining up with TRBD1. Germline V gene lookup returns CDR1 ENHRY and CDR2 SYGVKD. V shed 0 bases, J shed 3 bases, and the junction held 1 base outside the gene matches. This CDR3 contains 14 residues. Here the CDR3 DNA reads TGTGCCATCAGTGAGTCCACAGGGGGCTACGAGCAGTACTTC. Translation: CAISESTGGYEQYF.

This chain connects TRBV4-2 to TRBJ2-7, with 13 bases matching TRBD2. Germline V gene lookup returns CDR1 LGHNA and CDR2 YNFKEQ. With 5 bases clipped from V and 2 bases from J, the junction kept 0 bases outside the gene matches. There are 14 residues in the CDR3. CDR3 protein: CASSGLAGAYEQYF. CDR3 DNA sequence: TGTGCCAGCAGCGGACTAGCGGGGGCCTACGAGCAGTACTTC.

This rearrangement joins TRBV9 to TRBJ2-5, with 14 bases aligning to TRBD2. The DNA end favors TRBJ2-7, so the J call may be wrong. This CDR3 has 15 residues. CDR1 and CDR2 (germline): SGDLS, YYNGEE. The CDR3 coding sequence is TGTGCCAGCAGCAGGGGGACTAGCGGGAGCCACGAGCAGTACTTC. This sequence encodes CASSRGTSGSHEQYF.

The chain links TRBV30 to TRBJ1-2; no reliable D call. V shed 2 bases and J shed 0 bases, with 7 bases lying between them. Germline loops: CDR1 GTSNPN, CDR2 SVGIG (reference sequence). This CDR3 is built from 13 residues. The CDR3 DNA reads TGTGCCTGGAGTAAAACAGCTAACTATGGCTACACCTTC. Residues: CAWSKTANYGYTF. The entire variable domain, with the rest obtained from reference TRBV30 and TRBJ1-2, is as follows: SQTIHQWPATLVQPVGSPLSLECTVEGTSNPNLYWYRQAAGRGLQLLFYSVGIGQISSEVPQNLSASRPQDRQFILSSKKLLLSDSGFYLCAWSKTANYGYTFGSGTRLTVV.

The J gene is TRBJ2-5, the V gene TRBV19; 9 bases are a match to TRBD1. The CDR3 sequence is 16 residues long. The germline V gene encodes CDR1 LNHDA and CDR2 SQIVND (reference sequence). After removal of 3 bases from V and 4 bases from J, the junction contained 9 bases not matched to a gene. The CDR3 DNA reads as TGTGCCAGTAGTATCAGGCCGGGACAGGGTGGAGAGACCCAGTACTTC. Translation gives CASSIRPGQGGETQYF.

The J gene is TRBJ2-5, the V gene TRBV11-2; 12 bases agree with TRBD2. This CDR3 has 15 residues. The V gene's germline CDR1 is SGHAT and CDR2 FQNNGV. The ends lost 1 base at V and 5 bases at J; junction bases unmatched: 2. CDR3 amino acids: CASSLGLAGVETQYF. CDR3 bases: TGTGCCAGCAGCTTAGGACTAGCGGGGGTCGAGACCCAGTACTTC. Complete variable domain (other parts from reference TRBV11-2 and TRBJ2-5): EAGVAQSPRYKIIEKRQSVAFWCNPISGHATLYWYQQILGQGPKLLIQFQNNGVVDDSQLPKDRFSAERLKGVDSTLKIQPAKLEDSAVYLCASSLGLAGVETQYFGPGTRLLVL.

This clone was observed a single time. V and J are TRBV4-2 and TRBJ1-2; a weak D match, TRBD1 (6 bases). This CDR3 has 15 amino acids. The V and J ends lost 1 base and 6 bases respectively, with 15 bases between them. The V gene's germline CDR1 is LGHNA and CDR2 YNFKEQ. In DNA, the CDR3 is TGTGCCAGCAGCCAAGGATCCGGGACACCCGATGGCTACACCTTC. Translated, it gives CASSQGSGTPDGYTF.

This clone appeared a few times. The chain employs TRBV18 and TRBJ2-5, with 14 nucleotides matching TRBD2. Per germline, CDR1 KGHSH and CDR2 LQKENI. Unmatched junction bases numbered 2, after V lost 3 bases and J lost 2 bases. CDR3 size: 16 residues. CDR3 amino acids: CASSPGLAGGQETQYF. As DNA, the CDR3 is TGTGCCAGCTCACCCGGACTAGCGGGGGGACAAGAGACCCAGTACTTC.

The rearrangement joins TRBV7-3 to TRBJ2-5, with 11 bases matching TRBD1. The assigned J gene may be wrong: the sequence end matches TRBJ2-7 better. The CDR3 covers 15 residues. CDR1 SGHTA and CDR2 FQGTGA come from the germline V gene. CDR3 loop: CASSHKGQGVVEQYF. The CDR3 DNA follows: TGTGCCAGCAGCCATAAGGGACAGGGGGTAGTCGAGCAGTACTTC.